Below, 31 T cell receptor beta chains from the same sample are listed, as sequenced in a study of Ad26.COV2.S vaccination and SARS-CoV-2 variants. Method: immunoSEQ multiplex PCR; TCRdb's copy keeps in-frame clones and lacks some. Among around 250,000 clones listed, around 90% were seen once. The treatment here: 15 to 20 received Ad26.COV2.S at low or high dose, single or two shots; about 5 received placebo; per-sample allocation not given. Day 63 after the first injection of vaccine or placebo was the sampling time. Here the sequenced sample was peripheral blood, taken in a trial of Ad26.COV2.S vaccine versus placebo. The source of these receptors is a person between 18 and 60 years old who received the Ad26.COV2.S COVID-19 vaccine or a placebo.

This clone was observed a few times. The V call is TRBV29-1, the J call TRBJ2-7; D ambiguous. This CDR3 contains 12 residues. Between the trimmed V and J ends, which lost 7 bases and 2 bases, there was a span of 12 bases. Germline V gene lookup returns CDR1 SQVTM and CDR2 ANQGSEA. CDR3 loop: CSALDGTYEQYF. In nucleotides, the CDR3 is TGCAGCGCACTGGACGGAACCTACGAGCAGTACTTC.

CDR3 sequence reads: CASSSGLSYNEQFF. The CDR3 DNA reads TGTGCCAGCAGTAGCGGACTTTCCTACAATGAGCAGTTCTTC. The V call is TRBV2, the J call TRBJ2-1, with a possible D match to TRBD2 (5 bases). V gave up 5 bases and J gave up 1 base, with 9 bases separating them. CDR3 length equals 14 residues. The V gene's germline CDR1 is SNHLY and CDR2 FYNNEI.

This rearrangement joins TRBV24-1 to TRBJ2-5; 9 bases are shared with TRBD1. The germline gives CDR1 KGHDR, CDR2 SFDVKD. This CDR3 is built from 17 residues. V was pared by 2 bases and J by 1 base, with 7 bases of the junction left unmatched. CDR3 nucleotides: TGTGCCACCAGTGATTCCCGGGACAGGGCCGTCCAAGAGACCCAGTACTTC. Residues: CATSDSRDRAVQETQYF.

This chain links TRBV2 with TRBJ1-2, with D perhaps matching TRBD1 (5 bases). Trimming took off 5 bases at V and 2 bases at J, with 18 bases between the two ends. Germline values: CDR1 SNHLY, CDR2 FYNNEI. CDR3 size: 16 residues. Written as DNA, the CDR3 is TGTGCCAGCAGTTACCCCAAGGATCGGGGGAACTATGGCTACACCTTC. It is translated as CASSYPKDRGNYGYTF.

The rearrangement links TRBV18 to TRBJ1-5; D might be TRBD1 (5 bases). The CDR3 spans 14 residues. Between the trimmed V and J ends, which lost 5 bases and 5 bases, there was a span of 13 bases. Germline CDR1 KGHSH, CDR2 LQKENI. CDR3 in amino acids: CASSSTVTDQPQHF. CDR3 DNA sequence: TGTGCCAGCTCATCGACAGTTACCGATCAGCCCCAGCATTTT.

This clone came up once. The chain joins TRBV3-1 (or the pseudogene TRBV3-2) to TRBJ2-5; D not resolved. This CDR3 region has 11 residues. V was clipped by 2 bases and J by 2 bases, with 0 bases between them. The germline gives CDR1 LGHDT, CDR2 YNNKEL (reference sequence). The CDR3 sequence: CASSQQETQYF. The CDR3 DNA sequence: TGTGCCAGCAGCCAACAAGAGACCCAGTACTTC.

The V call is TRBV29-1, the J call TRBJ2-3, with 11 bases matching TRBD2. This CDR3 is 15 amino acids long. The germline V gene has CDR1 SQVTM and CDR2 ANQGSEA. J was trimmed by 3 bases and V by 4 bases; bases with no gene match: 6. The CDR3 loop reads CSVVGLAGRTDTQYF. In DNA, the CDR3 is TGCAGCGTTGTTGGACTAGCGGGCAGAACAGATACGCAGTATTTT.

This chain uses TRBV11-1 with TRBJ2-3, with TRBD1 matching over 9 bases. Losses at the gene ends were 5 bases for V and 8 bases for J; bases not matched to a gene: 2. The length of the CDR3 is 12 residues. Germline lookup yields CDR1 SGHAT and CDR2 FQDESV (reference sequence). The CDR3 reads CASSEDRGTQYF. The CDR3 DNA reads TGTGCCAGCAGCGAGGACAGGGGTACGCAGTATTTT.

The chain links TRBV4-3 to TRBJ2-6, with TRBD1 matching over 7 bases. The CDR3 is made up of 18 amino acids. Germline trimming cut 1 base from V and 1 base from J; bases unmatched to any gene: 7. Germline values: CDR1 LGHNA, CDR2 YSLEER. CDR3 sequence: CASSQVGTAVSGANVLTF. In DNA, the CDR3 is TGCGCCAGCAGCCAAGTAGGGACAGCAGTTTCTGGGGCCAACGTCCTGACTTTC.

The genes are TRBV2 and TRBJ2-3; 7 bases map to TRBD2. This CDR3 spans 14 amino acids. Germline V gene data show CDR1 as SNHLY and CDR2 as FYNNEI. The V and J ends lost 10 bases and 2 bases, in that order; junction bases with no gene match: 9. The CDR3 nucleotides read TGTGCCATTATAAGCGGGGTTCACACAGATACGCAGTATTTT. Translating gives CAIISGVHTDTQYF.

CDR3 coding DNA: TGCGCCAGCAGCCAAGTAGAGCTAGGAACAGATACGCAGTATTTT. As protein: CASSQVELGTDTQYF. The chain combines TRBV4-1 with TRBJ2-3; D is uncertain. V lost 1 base to trimming and J lost 3 bases, with 11 bases between them. Germline loops: CDR1 MGHRA, CDR2 YSYEKL. The CDR3 length is 15 residues.

V gene TRBV13 combines with J gene TRBJ2-7, with 13 bases that match TRBD2. Trimming cost V 0 bases and J 1 base; bases outside gene matches: 6. The CDR3 has 18 amino acids. Germline CDR1 reads PRHDT; CDR2 reads FYEKMQ (reference sequence). The CDR3 coding sequence is TGTGCCAGCAGCTTAGGCGGGACTAGCGGGGAAAGGTCCTACGAGCAGTACGTC. As protein: CASSLGGTSGERSYEQYV.

The chain combines TRBV11-2 with TRBJ1-1; maybe TRBD1 (6 bases). Germline V gene sequence: CDR1 SGHAT, CDR2 FQNNGV. Trimming stripped 3 bases from V and 1 base from J, with 12 bases between. The CDR3 extends over 15 amino acids. CDR3 nucleotides: TGTGCCAGCAGCTTGCCTCAGGGGTGGAACACTGAAGCTTTCTTT. Translation gives CASSLPQGWNTEAFF. The entire variable domain, with the rest obtained from reference TRBV11-2 and TRBJ1-1, is as follows: EAGVAQSPRYKIIEKRQSVAFWCNPISGHATLYWYQQILGQGPKLLIQFQNNGVVDDSQLPKDRFSAERLKGVDSTLKIQPAKLEDSAVYLCASSLPQGWNTEAFFGQGTRLTVV.

This clone has only a few counts. V usage is TRBV7-9 and J usage is TRBJ2-1, with a tentative D call TRBD1 (6 bases). Trimming removed 1 base at V and 15 bases at J, with 19 bases between. Germline V gene sequence: CDR1 SEHNR, CDR2 FQNEAQ (reference sequence). CDR3 length: 14 residues. The CDR3 DNA reads TGTGCCAGCAGCTTAGGGCCACAGGGAACGTCGCTGTTCTTC. Its translation is CASSLGPQGTSLFF.

The rearrangement links TRBV2 to TRBJ1-6, with 8 bases identical to TRBD1. With V trimmed by 2 bases and J by 8 bases, 8 bases remained unmatched. Germline assignment: CDR1 SNHLY and CDR2 FYNNEI. The CDR3 has 16 amino acids. The CDR3 region has the DNA TGTGCCAGCAGTGAAATCAGGGCAGGGGGCGATTCACCCCTCCACTTT. Translation gives CASSEIRAGGDSPLHF.

The chain joins TRBV27 to TRBJ2-3; TRBD2 aligns across 8 bases. Germline V lookup: CDR1 MNHEY, CDR2 SMNVEV (reference sequence). Trimming removed 4 bases from V and 3 bases from J; junction bases left unmatched: 9. The CDR3 sequence is 16 residues long. The CDR3 sequence is CASSSLPAGATDTQYF. In DNA, the CDR3 is TGTGCCAGCAGTTCCCTCCCAGCGGGAGCTACAGATACGCAGTATTTT.

The V and J genes are TRBV28 and TRBJ2-2, with no clear D. The V gene lost 7 bases and the J gene lost 5 bases, with 11 bases spanning the gap. The CDR3 has 13 residues. Germline V CDR1 and CDR2: MDHEN, SYDVKM. As DNA, the CDR3 is TGTGCCAGCATCCGGTCCCTTACCGGGGAGCTGTTTTTT. Translated: CASIRSLTGELFF.

The V call is TRBV7-8, the J call TRBJ2-3; D is uncertain. CDR3 length: 14 residues. The V gene's germline CDR1 is SGHVS and CDR2 FQNEAQ. Between the trimmed V and J ends, which lost 3 bases and 9 bases, there was a span of 16 bases. CDR3 loop: CASSLIALQSTQYF. DNA for the CDR3: TGTGCCAGCAGCTTGATAGCTCTACAGAGCACGCAGTATTTT.

This chain links TRBV7-2 with TRBJ2-2; the match to TRBD1 covers 7 bases. V was pared by 5 bases and J by 6 bases, with 6 bases of the junction left unmatched. CDR1 is SGHTA and CDR2 is FQGNSA in the germline V gene. CDR3 length: 14 amino acids. The CDR3 DNA follows: TGTGCCAGCAGCCTAAGGACAGGCGCCGGGGAGCTGTTTTTT. Translation: CASSLRTGAGELFF.

The chain uses TRBV14 and TRBJ1-6; D unclear. This CDR3 has 14 amino acids. Germline V gives CDR1 SGHDN, CDR2 FVKESK. Trimming pared 4 bases from V and 11 bases from J, leaving 15 bases between. CDR3: CASSPKLETAPLHF. The DNA for the CDR3 is TGTGCCAGCAGCCCCAAACTCGAGACGGCACCCCTCCACTTT.

This clone was picked up a small number of times. The rearrangement links TRBV7-9 to TRBJ2-7, with unresolved D. V was cut by 0 bases and J by 0 bases, with 9 bases left in between. CDR3 length: 15 residues. Germline CDR1 SEHNR, CDR2 FQNEAQ (reference sequence). The DNA of the CDR3 is TGTGCCAGCAGCTTAGCCGGAGCGAGCTCCTACGAGCAGTACGTC. As protein: CASSLAGASSYEQYV.

The chain employs TRBV18 and TRBJ2-7; D gene unclear. The germline V gene encodes CDR1 KGHSH and CDR2 LQKENI. The CDR3 totals 15 residues. V lost 2 bases and J lost 0, with 11 bases in between. The CDR3 spells CASSPYNPSSYEQYV. In DNA form, the CDR3 reads TGTGCCAGCTCACCATACAACCCTAGCTCCTACGAGCAGTACGTC.

This clone was seen once. The chain is built from TRBV12-3 or TRBV12-4 and TRBJ1-5; D unclear. Trimming took 6 bases from V and 4 from J, leaving 4 bases between them. The CDR3 runs to 11 residues. Here the CDR3 DNA reads TGTGCCAGCAGCTTTAATCAGCCCCAGCATTTT. It translates to CASSFNQPQHF.

The chain carries TRBV7-3 and TRBJ2-2; TRBD1 matches at 7 bases. J gave up 8 bases and V 3 bases, and 3 bases lay outside the gene matches. Per the germline V gene, CDR1 is SGHTA and CDR2 is FQGTGA. The CDR3 is 13 residues long. The CDR3 sequence is CASSFRGSGELFF. Written as DNA, the CDR3 is TGTGCCAGCAGCTTCAGGGGGAGTGGGGAGCTGTTTTTT.

The genes are TRBV4-2 and TRBJ1-4; a possible D gene is TRBD1 (6 bases). Trimming took 2 bases from V and 6 from J, leaving 13 bases between them. This CDR3 comprises 15 residues. Looked up from germline, CDR1 is LGHNA and CDR2 is YNFKEQ. This CDR3 reads CASSQKGGEYEKLFF. Here the CDR3 DNA reads TGTGCCAGCAGCCAAAAAGGGGGAGAGTATGAAAAACTGTTTTTT.

This chain links TRBV2 with TRBJ2-5, with D possibly being TRBD2 (7 bases). CDR3 length: 14 amino acids. CDR1 and CDR2 from the germline V gene are SNHLY and FYNNEI. Trimming took 3 bases from V and 5 from J, leaving 13 bases between them. CDR3 coding DNA: TGTGCCAGCAGTGAGTGGGGGGGCCATGAGACCCAGTACTTC. Translated: CASSEWGGHETQYF.

The chain joins TRBV5-6 to TRBJ2-7, with TRBD2 as a possible D gene (5 bases). CDR1 and CDR2 from the germline V gene are SGHDT and YYEEEE. This CDR3 has 13 amino acids. The V end was cut by 1 base, the J end by 5 bases, with 10 bases between. CDR3 bases: TGTGCCAGCAGCTTGCGGGGAATCCACGAGCAGTACTTC. It codes for CASSLRGIHEQYF.

V is TRBV10-3 and J is TRBJ2-7, with D perhaps assigned TRBD1 or TRBD2 (5 bases each). V was trimmed by 0 bases and J by 3 bases, leaving 12 bases between them. Germline CDR1 reads ENHRY; CDR2 reads SYGVKD. The CDR3 sequence is 15 residues long. The CDR3 coding sequence is TGTGCCATCAGTGAGTCTCGGGGACCGAGCTACGAGCAGTACGTC. Encoded protein: CAISESRGPSYEQYV.

This clone was found once. V and J are TRBV25-1 and TRBJ2-5, with D perhaps matching TRBD1 or TRBD2 (5 bases each). Trimming stripped 6 bases from V and 8 bases from J, with 13 bases between. CDR1 MGHDK and CDR2 SYGVNS come from the germline V gene. The CDR3 is 12 residues long. CDR3 in DNA: TGTGCCAGCAGCCTAGAGGGACCTACCCAGTACTTC. This codes for CASSLEGPTQYF.

The chain uses TRBV19 and TRBJ1-5, with D unresolved. Trimming stripped 4 bases from V and 5 bases from J, with 21 bases between. The CDR3 covers 17 residues. The V gene's germline CDR1 is LNHDA and CDR2 SQIVND (reference sequence). The CDR3 bases are TGTGCCAGTAGTACTTGGGCACAGACCTTAAGCTATCAGCCCCAGCATTTT. This sequence encodes CASSTWAQTLSYQPQHF.

This rearrangement joins TRBV11-3 to TRBJ2-7, with D perhaps matching TRBD1 (6 bases). The CDR3 loop spans 14 amino acids. Germline CDR1 is SGHNT and CDR2 is YENEEA. V gave up 5 bases and J gave up 5 bases, with 16 bases separating them. Here the CDR3 reads CASSHPRGSDEQYV. In nucleotides, the CDR3 is TGTGCCAGCAGCCACCCCAGGGGATCGGACGAGCAGTACGTC.